The entry that follows covers one T cell receptor beta chain sequence. The authors obtained over 98% purity in all sorted populations. These data belong to a study of beta chain features in type 1 diabetes. Isolated RNA was reverse transcribed in full, so expressed TCRB transcripts were sequenced. Libraries were prepared by immunoSEQ multiplex PCR; TCRdb keeps only in-frame clonotypes and omits some of them. There are roughly 300,000 clones in the sample; 11% to 15% occur only once, and more than 6.5% lies in the top ten. Germline V gene data show CDR1 as SGDLS and CDR2 as YYNGEE. With 7 bases removed from V and 2 bases from J, the gap between germline ends came to 14 bases. The length of the CDR3 is 14 residues.

Sequencing input: central memory CD4+ T cells from blood. This clonotype was obtained from a man aged 25-45 years in good health. The gene calls are TRBV9 and TRBJ2-3; D call uncertain. CDR3 amino acids: CASRRSLLTDTQYF. The CDR3 DNA follows: TGTGCCAGCCGACGATCCCTCCTCACAGATACGCAGTATTTT.